The source of this T cell receptor (beta chain) is a study of blood T cell repertoires in COVID-19. Turning to the study itself: T cells, B-cell-depleted T cells, or PBMCs provided the cDNA or gDNA that served as material.

V lost 6 bases, J lost 3 bases, and 4 bases stayed unmatched. The CDR3 sequence is 13 residues long. Per the germline V gene, CDR1 is MNHEY and CDR2 is SVGEGT. Profiled with immunoSEQ multiplex PCR; TCRdb holds only in-frame clones, not every one. This table holds about 220,000 clones, about 87% found once. Participants were aged 18 to 89 years, lived in about 26 US areas, and enrolled virtually. Sequencing was performed on PBMCs or T cells enriched from blood (not recorded which). The chain has TRBV6-2 or TRBV6-3 and TRBJ1-1, with 7 bases identical to TRBD1. The receptor comes from a woman aged 25 to 39 who had recovered from COVID-19. CDR3 sequence: CASSRDSHTEAFF. CDR3 bases: TGTGCCAGCAGCCGGGACAGCCACACTGAAGCTTTCTTT.